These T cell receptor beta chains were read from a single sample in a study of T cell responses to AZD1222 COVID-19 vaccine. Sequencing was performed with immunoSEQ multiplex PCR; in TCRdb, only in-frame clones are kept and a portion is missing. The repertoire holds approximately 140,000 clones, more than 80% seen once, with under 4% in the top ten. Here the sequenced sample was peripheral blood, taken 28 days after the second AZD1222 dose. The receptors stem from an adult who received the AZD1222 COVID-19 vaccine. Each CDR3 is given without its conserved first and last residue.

ASSHNQGVGYNEQF	TRBV28	14
ASSQGWDSYYGYT	TRBV6-5	13
ASSPRQGTETQY	TRBV7-6	12
ASIFSEKGDSPLH	TRBV6-6	13
ASSPGGRQPQH	TRBV18	11
ASSILAGAPSYT	TRBV19	12
SGESGGEQY	TRBV29-1	9
ASSYVGAAFTDTQY	TRBV6-2/TRBV6-3	14
ASSPGQNTGELF	TRBV4-1	12
ASSLKGYEQY	TRBV19	10
ASRPPGGNTIY	TRBV12-3/TRBV12-4	11
ASSKEFSSGSFGTGELF	TRBV21-1	17
ASSPAAGGPYEQY	TRBV18	13
AWSVGGGGNSPLH	TRBV30	13
ASSRDRSSTDTQY	TRBV5-1	13
ASSSRQGGDYGYT	TRBV28	13
ASRPDRGDTGELF	TRBV2	13